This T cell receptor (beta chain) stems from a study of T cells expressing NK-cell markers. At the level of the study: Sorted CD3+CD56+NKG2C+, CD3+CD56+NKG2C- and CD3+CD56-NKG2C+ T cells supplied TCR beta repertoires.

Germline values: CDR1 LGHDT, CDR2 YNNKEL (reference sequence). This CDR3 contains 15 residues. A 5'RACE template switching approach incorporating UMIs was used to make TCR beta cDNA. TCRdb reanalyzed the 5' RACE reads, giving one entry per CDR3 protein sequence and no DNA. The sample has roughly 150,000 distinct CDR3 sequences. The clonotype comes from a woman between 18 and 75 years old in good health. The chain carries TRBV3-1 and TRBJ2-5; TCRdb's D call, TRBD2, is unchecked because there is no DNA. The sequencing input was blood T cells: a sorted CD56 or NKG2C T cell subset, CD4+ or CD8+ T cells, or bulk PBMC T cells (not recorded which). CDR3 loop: CASSPRTSGEETQYF.